This T cell receptor (beta chain) originates from a study of shared clonotypes between healthy human individuals. Study context: A few men and two women, aged 18 to 49, were donors. Three plates each covered CD4 naive and memory; CD8 naive two, CD8 memory one. Study results and caveats: Naive CD4 clonotypes overlapped across a few donors at around 4.8%. Generally, estimated richness proved larger in naive subsets than it did in memory subsets.

As regards this clone: Its cognate antigen is unknown.

Profiled with immunoSEQ multiplex PCR; TCRdb holds only in-frame clones, not every one. The sample records under 1,100,000 clones, around 74% being singletons. Germline lookup yields CDR1 SGHVS and CDR2 FNYEAQ. Trimming at V came to 1 base and at J to 2 bases, leaving 5 bases not matched to a gene. The CDR3 is 16 amino acids. The source is a man between 18 and 35 years old in good health. The sequencing sample was made of memory CD4+ T cells sorted from blood. Specified subset: CD45RA-negative fraction. The chain uses TRBV7-6 and TRBJ2-1, with 7 bases fitting TRBD2. CDR3 protein: CASSLGGSGTYNEQFF. The CDR3 nucleotides are TGTGCCAGCAGCTTAGGCGGGAGCGGGACCTACAATGAGCAGTTCTTC.